This T cell receptor beta chain was sequenced for a study of blood T cells in healthy people across ages. Regarding the study as a whole: Investigators treated diversity estimates from one million T cells as underestimates.

Trimming removed 2 bases from V and 5 bases from J, with 7 bases in between. CDR1 and CDR2 (germline): DFQATT, SNEGSKA (reference sequence). The CDR3 totals 12 residues. This clonotype was detected a few times. Its antigen is currently unknown. It was with a sample-barcoded 5' primer and a J-beta primer mix that a second PCR of about 6 to 12 cycles was run. Unique molecular identifiers of 12 random nucleotides labeled each cDNA. TCRdb fed the 5' RACE reads into MiXCR, producing one record per CDR3 protein. The data hold more than 800,000 distinct CDR3 sequences, with less than 50% observed a single time.

The rearrangement uses TRBV20-1 and TRBJ2-1; D not resolved. Sequences were obtained from blood. The receptor's source is a woman in her sixties in good health. In nucleotides, the CDR3 is TGCAGTGCTAGACACAGAAACAATGAGCAGTTCTTC. It is translated as CSARHRNNEQFF.